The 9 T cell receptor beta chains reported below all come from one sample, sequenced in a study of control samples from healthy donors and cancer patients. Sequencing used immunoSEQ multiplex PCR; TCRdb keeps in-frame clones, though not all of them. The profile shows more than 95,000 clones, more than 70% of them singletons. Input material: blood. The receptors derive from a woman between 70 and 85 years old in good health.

DNA of the CDR3: TGCGCCAGCAGCTTGGCCGGGGGCTCCTATAATTCACCCCTCCACTTT. Protein: CASSLAGGSYNSPLHF. The chain joins TRBV5-1 to TRBJ1-6; TRBD1 might be the D (5 bases). Looked up from germline, CDR1 is SGHRS and CDR2 is YFSETQ. The ends were cut back, 0 bases at V and 0 bases at J, with 7 bases in the middle. The CDR3 covers 16 residues.

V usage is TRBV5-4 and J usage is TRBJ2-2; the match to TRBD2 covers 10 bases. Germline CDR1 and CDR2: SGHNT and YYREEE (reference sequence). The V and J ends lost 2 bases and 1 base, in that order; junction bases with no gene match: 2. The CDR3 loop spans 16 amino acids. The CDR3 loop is CASSLAGGVNTGELFF. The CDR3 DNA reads TGTGCCAGCAGCTTAGCGGGGGGGGTGAACACCGGGGAGCTGTTTTTT.

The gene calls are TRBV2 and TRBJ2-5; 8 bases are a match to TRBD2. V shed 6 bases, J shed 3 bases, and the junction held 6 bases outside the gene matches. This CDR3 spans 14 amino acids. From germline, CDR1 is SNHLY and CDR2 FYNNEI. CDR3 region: CASRVLAGKETQYF. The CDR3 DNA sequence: TGTGCCAGCAGGGTCTTAGCGGGAAAAGAGACCCAGTACTTC. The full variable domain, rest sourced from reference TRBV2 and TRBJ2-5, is EPEVTQTPSHQVTQMGQEVILRCVPISNHLYFYWYRQILGQKVEFLVSFYNNEISEKSEIFDDQFSVERPDGSNFTLKIRSTKLEDSAMYFCASRVLAGKETQYFGPGTRLLVL.

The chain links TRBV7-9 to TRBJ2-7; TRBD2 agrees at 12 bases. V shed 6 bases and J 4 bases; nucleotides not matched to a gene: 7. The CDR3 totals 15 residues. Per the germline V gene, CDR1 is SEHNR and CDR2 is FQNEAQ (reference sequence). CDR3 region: CASRTTGTSGYEQYF. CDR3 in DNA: TGTGCCAGCAGAACCACCGGGACTAGCGGGTACGAGCAGTACTTC.

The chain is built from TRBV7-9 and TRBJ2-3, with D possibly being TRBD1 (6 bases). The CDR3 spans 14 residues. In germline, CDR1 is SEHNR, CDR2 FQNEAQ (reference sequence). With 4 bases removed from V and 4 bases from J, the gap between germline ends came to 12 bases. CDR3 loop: CASSSAGQPDTQYF. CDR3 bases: TGTGCCAGCAGCTCCGCAGGACAGCCAGATACGCAGTATTTT.

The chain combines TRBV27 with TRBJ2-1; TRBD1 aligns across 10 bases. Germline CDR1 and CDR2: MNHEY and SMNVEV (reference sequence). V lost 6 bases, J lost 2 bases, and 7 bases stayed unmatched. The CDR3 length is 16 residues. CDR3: CASRSQGQGPYNEQFF. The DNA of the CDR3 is TGTGCCAGCAGATCCCAGGGACAGGGGCCCTACAATGAGCAGTTCTTC.

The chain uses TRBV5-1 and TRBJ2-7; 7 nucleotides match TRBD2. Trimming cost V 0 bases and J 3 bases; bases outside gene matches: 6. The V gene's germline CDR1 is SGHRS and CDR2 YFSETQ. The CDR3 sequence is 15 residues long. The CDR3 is CASSLGGGENYEQYF. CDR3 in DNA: TGCGCCAGCAGCTTGGGCGGGGGAGAGAACTACGAGCAGTACTTC.

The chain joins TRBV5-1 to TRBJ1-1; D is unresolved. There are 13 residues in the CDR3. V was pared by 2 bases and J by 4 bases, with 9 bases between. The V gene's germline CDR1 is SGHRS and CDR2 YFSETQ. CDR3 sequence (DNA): TGCGCCAGCAGCTTCTCCGGGTCCACTGAAGCTTTCTTT. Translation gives CASSFSGSTEAFF.

CDR3 sequence reads: CASSPPRQPQHF. CDR3 bases: TGTGCCAGCAGTCCGCCTAGGCAGCCCCAGCATTTT. V and J are TRBV12-3 or TRBV12-4 and TRBJ1-5; the D is unclear. CDR3 length: 12 residues. Trimming removed 5 bases at V and 7 bases at J, with 9 bases between.